This passage covers 9 T cell receptor beta chains from one sample sequenced in a study of cytomegalovirus exposure and HLA in healthy donors. Primers for the PCR totalled 60 Vbeta and 13 Jbeta. Sequencing was performed with immunoSEQ multiplex PCR; in TCRdb, only in-frame clones are kept and a portion is missing. The data hold 100,000 to 150,000 clones, with roughly 70% observed a single time. Sample: PBMCs. These receptors all stem from a man between 25 and 39 years old in good health and CMV-seronegative.

The chain couples TRBV4-1 to TRBJ1-1, with a possible D match to TRBD1 (6 bases). Germline V gives CDR1 MGHRA, CDR2 YSYEKL. This CDR3 contains 15 residues. V shed 4 bases and J shed 4 bases, with 16 bases lying between them. The DNA for the CDR3 is TGCGCCAGCAGCCGCATAGGGGGAGGGAGCACTGAAGCTTTCTTT. It is translated as CASSRIGGGSTEAFF.

This clone was seen once. This chain links TRBV7-6 with TRBJ2-4; 11 bases are a match to TRBD2. The ends lost 5 bases at V and 4 bases at J; junction bases unmatched: 16. The germline V gene encodes CDR1 SGHVS and CDR2 FNYEAQ. This CDR3 is built from 19 residues. The CDR3 is CASSPWTSGLMSGKNIQYF. As DNA, the CDR3 is TGTGCCAGCAGCCCTTGGACTAGCGGGTTGATGTCGGGGAAAAACATTCAGTACTTC.

The chain combines TRBV10-2 with TRBJ2-7, with no clear D. V lost 5 bases, J lost 2 bases, and 19 bases lay in between. This CDR3 comprises 16 residues. CDR1 is WSHSY, CDR2 SAAADI, per germline. The CDR3 loop is CASSIVPSRMTYEQYF. For the CDR3, the DNA is TGCGCCAGCAGTATTGTTCCGAGTAGAATGACCTACGAGCAGTACTTC.

The chain combines TRBV9 with TRBJ2-4; D perhaps matches TRBD2 (5 bases). The CDR3 loop spans 14 amino acids. Germline V gives CDR1 SGDLS, CDR2 YYNGEE. Trimming left V 2 bases short and J 0 bases short, with 6 bases between. In DNA form, the CDR3 reads TGTGCCAGCAGCGTCGGAGGAGCCAAAAACATTCAGTACTTC. As protein: CASSVGGAKNIQYF.

The chain carries TRBV5-6 and TRBJ2-7, with a weak D call TRBD1 (5 bases). V was cut by 3 bases and J by 7 bases, with 17 bases left in between. CDR1 and CDR2 (germline): SGHDT, YYEEEE. The CDR3 is 14 residues long. The DNA for the CDR3 is TGTGCCAGCAGCTATGGTCCGGGCCCAGGGGAGCAGTACTTC. Translating gives CASSYGPGPGEQYF.

The CDR3 DNA reads TGTGCCAGCAGTCTTACACCGGAGGGAAGCTATGGCTACACCTTC. Translated: CASSLTPEGSYGYTF. The chain employs TRBV28 and TRBJ1-2; D call uncertain. This CDR3 is built from 15 residues. Germline values: CDR1 MDHEN, CDR2 SYDVKM. V was cut by 5 bases and J by 4 bases, with 17 bases left in between.

The genes are TRBV7-9 and TRBJ2-3; a possible D gene is TRBD2 (5 bases). The CDR3 is 16 residues long. V was trimmed by 5 bases and J by 5 bases, leaving 20 bases between them. Germline V gives CDR1 SEHNR, CDR2 FQNEAQ (reference sequence). The DNA for the CDR3 is TGTGCCAGCAGCCCGCCCCCCCGTTGGGAGAGAGATACGCAGTATTTT. Residues: CASSPPPRWERDTQYF.

The chain is built from TRBV7-9 and TRBJ2-2; 7 nucleotides match TRBD1. The CDR3 is 17 amino acids. Germline V CDR1 and CDR2: SEHNR, FQNEAQ (reference sequence). The ends lost 0 bases at V and 4 bases at J; junction bases unmatched: 8. The chain's CDR3 is CASSLATGTESTGELFF. DNA for the CDR3: TGTGCCAGCAGCTTAGCCACGGGGACAGAGTCCACCGGGGAGCTGTTTTTT.

This clone has only one observation. The chain uses TRBV5-1 and TRBJ1-6; 8 positions agree with TRBD1. Germline CDR1 SGHRS, CDR2 YFSETQ. This CDR3 comprises 17 residues. The trim removed 5 bases at V and 7 bases at J, leaving 14 bases unmatched. CDR3 bases: TGCGCCAGCAGTCGCACACCGACAGGGGATAGGAATTCACCCCTCCACTTT. As protein: CASSRTPTGDRNSPLHF.